These T cell receptor beta chains were read from a single sample in a study of cytomegalovirus exposure and HLA in healthy donors. Sequencing was performed with immunoSEQ multiplex PCR; in TCRdb, only in-frame clones are kept and a portion is missing. This sample has 150,000 to 200,000 clones, with about 85% found just once. The sample taken for sequencing was PBMCs. These receptor sequences come from a young man in good health and CMV-seropositive. Both conserved end residues are part of each CDR3. Part of the rows lack a size; the others show once, few, many or a class for expanded clones.

cdr3_length	v_call	j_call	clone_size	cdr3_aa
17	TRBV9	TRBJ1-6	NA	CASSPRQGNSYNSPLHF
12	TRBV7-9	TRBJ2-5	NA	CASGLNGETQYF
14	TRBV5-6	TRBJ2-7	NA	CASSWGTGVYEQYF
15	TRBV10-2	TRBJ1-5	NA	CASSDGRESNQPQHF
15	TRBV9	TRBJ2-3	NA	CASSSGLAGADTQYF
14	TRBV30	TRBJ2-3	NA	CAWRPYASTDTQYF
16	TRBV6-6	TRBJ1-3	NA	CASSYSPGSGGNTIYF
15	TRBV11-1	TRBJ2-7	NA	CASSLPGKATYEQYF
19	TRBV19	TRBJ1-1	NA	CASSIAYRDRGLENTEAFF
15	TRBV2	TRBJ2-3	NA	CASSEGTGGTDTQYF
16	TRBV28	TRBJ2-3	NA	CASRMKAGSSTDTQYF
13	TRBV4-1	TRBJ2-1	NA	CASSRARMNEQFF
14	TRBV4-2	TRBJ1-5	NA	CASSSGTDNQPQHF
18	TRBV27	TRBJ2-1	NA	CASSLVEPSGGHGGAQFF
16	TRBV6-1	TRBJ1-2	NA	CASSEQGTGGADGYTF
13	TRBV10-2	TRBJ2-1	NA	CASRNSSIYEQFF
12	TRBV19	TRBJ1-1	NA	CATSDRNTEAFF
16	TRBV5-6	TRBJ1-5	NA	CASSSQGSHSNQPQHF
14	TRBV7-9	TRBJ1-4	once	CASSLRQGGEKLFF
15	TRBV7-9	TRBJ2-7	NA	CASSHTSGGENEQYF
15	TRBV28	TRBJ1-5	NA	CASSWTGAGNQPQHF
12	TRBV28	TRBJ1-1	NA	CASSTQGLKGFF
16	TRBV4-1	TRBJ2-1	NA	CASSLAGRGSYNEQFF
12	TRBV28	TRBJ1-3	NA	CASGSHGNTIYF
15	TRBV6-1	TRBJ1-5	NA	CASRDRDWAGQPQHF
11	TRBV20-1	TRBJ2-3	NA	CSANYIQAQYF
14	TRBV6-5	TRBJ2-7	NA	CASRDPGQGRREYF
14	TRBV19	TRBJ1-1	NA	CASSEFPMNTEAFF
15	TRBV9	TRBJ2-3	once	CASSVGQGMPDTQYF
16	TRBV5-6	TRBJ2-3	NA	CASSLEGSGSTDTQYF
15	TRBV5-1	TRBJ1-3	NA	CASSSALGAGNTIYF
14	TRBV6-6	TRBJ2-7	once	CASSYLKTGDEQYF
16	TRBV27	TRBJ2-7	NA	CASSLLGTGGYYEQYF
14	TRBV28	TRBJ2-3	NA	CASSWRGGTDTQYF
15	TRBV16	TRBJ1-6	NA	CASSPGALDNSPLHF
13	TRBV7-2	TRBJ2-7	NA	CASSSSVGYEQYF
14	TRBV9	TRBJ2-5	NA	CASSLWDRQETQYF
13	TRBV7-8	TRBJ2-7	NA	CASSFQEGYEQYF
14	TRBV6-5	TRBJ2-5	NA	CASSRGTGQETQYF
13	TRBV2	TRBJ1-1	once	CASSLGRQVEAFF
14	TRBV5-1	TRBJ1-1	NA	CASSLVVQNTEAFF
15	TRBV2	TRBJ2-7	NA	CASRLEGTGDWEQYF
15	TRBV6-1	TRBJ1-6	once	CASKGGASYNSPLHF
15	TRBV27	TRBJ1-3	NA	CASSYGGGSGNTIYF
11	TRBV20-1	TRBJ2-7	NA	CSARDLLEQYF
14	TRBV27	TRBJ2-3	NA	CATRLGAGTDTQYF
13	TRBV9	TRBJ2-7	NA	CASSVTESYEQYF
13	TRBV28	TRBJ1-2	NA	CASIQGHNYGYTF
15	TRBV29-1	TRBJ1-1	NA	CSGRTGQGLNTEAFF
15	TRBV28	TRBJ2-7	NA	CASSSAGTALYEQYF
14	TRBV7-2	TRBJ2-5	NA	CASSHRGSQETQYF
13	TRBV27	TRBJ2-2	NA	CASSFRGTGELFF
16	TRBV10-2	TRBJ2-7	NA	CASSELSFSGENEQYF
19	TRBV2	TRBJ1-5	NA	CASSENGPDRGFSNQPQHF
14	TRBV28	TRBJ1-3	medium-sized	CASSPPLSGNTIYF
16	TRBV5-8	TRBJ1-3	NA	CASSFTYSGSGNTIYF
15	TRBV28	TRBJ1-1	NA	CASSALGVRGTEAFF
13	TRBV6-1	TRBJ2-7	NA	CAGTGTGTYEQYF
13	TRBV10-1	TRBJ1-1	NA	CASSVRPNTEAFF